The clone carrying this T cell receptor (beta chain) has just one count. As yet, its antigen is unknown. These data belong to a study of response to subunit inactivated influenza vaccine. Study-level findings and limits: Authors suggested that a seasonal influenza vaccination recruits few new T cells each time.

Using its own MiXCR run on the RT-PCR reads, TCRdb lists one record per CDR3 protein. Here the sample spans 530,000 or so distinct CDR3 sequences, 25% being singletons. V dropped 6 bases and J dropped 8 bases, with 8 bases sitting between them. The CDR3 sequence is 11 residues long. The genes are TRBV12-3 or TRBV12-4 and TRBJ1-3; D remains unclear. The sample was CD4+ T cells sorted from PBMCs, taken around 5 days after vaccination. This receptor was identified in a man between 45 and 60 years old who received an inactivated influenza vaccine. As DNA, the CDR3 is TGTGCCAGCAGCTACAGAGACACCATATATTTT. The encoded protein is CASSYRDTIYF.